This T cell receptor beta chain was recorded in a study of blood T cells in healthy people across ages. Study information: Researchers report that template switching captured about one barcoded beta molecule per two T cells. Study-level results: Higher naive T cell percentage went strongly together with higher TCR beta diversity. Older age went with lower TCR beta diversity per million T cells, in a roughly linear way.

Germline V gives CDR1 SQVTM, CDR2 ANQGSEA. CDR3 length: 12 residues. Deletions cut 2 bases from V and 11 bases from J, with 15 bases between. Healthy individuals of Caucasian origin from Russia, aged roughly 6 to 100, served as donors. Next came a second PCR, run for about 6 to 12 cycles, which used a sample-barcoded 5' primer along with a J-beta primer mix. TCRdb passed the 5' RACE reads through MiXCR, listing each CDR3 protein once. This sample has about 1.8 million distinct CDR3 sequences; approximately 50% occur once, and the top ten carry approximately 2%. Of note for this clonotype: Its target is unknown.

The clonotype originates from a woman aged 40 to 55 in good health. The specimen sequenced was blood. This chain joins TRBV29-1 and TRBJ2-5; the D call may be TRBD1 or TRBD2 (5 bases each). CDR3 in amino acids: CSVERGSAEQYF. The DNA of the CDR3 is TGCAGCGTTGAAAGGGGTAGCGCTGAGCAGTACTTC.